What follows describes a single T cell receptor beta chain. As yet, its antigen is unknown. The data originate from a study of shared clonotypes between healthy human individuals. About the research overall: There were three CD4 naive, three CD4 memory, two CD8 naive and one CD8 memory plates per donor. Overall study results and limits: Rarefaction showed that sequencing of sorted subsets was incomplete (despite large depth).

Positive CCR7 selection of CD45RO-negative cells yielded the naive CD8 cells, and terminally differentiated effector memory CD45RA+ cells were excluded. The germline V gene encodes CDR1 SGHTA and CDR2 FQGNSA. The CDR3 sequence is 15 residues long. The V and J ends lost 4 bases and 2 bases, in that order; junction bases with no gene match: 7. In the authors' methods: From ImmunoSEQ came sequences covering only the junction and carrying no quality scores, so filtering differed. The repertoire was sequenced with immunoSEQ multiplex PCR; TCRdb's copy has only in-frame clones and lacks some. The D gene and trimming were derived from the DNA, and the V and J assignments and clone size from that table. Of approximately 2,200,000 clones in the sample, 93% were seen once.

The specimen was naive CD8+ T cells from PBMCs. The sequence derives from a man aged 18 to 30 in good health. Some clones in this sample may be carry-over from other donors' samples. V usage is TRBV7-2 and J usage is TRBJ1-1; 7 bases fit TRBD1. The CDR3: CASSSRQGKNTEAFF. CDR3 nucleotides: TGTGCCAGCAGCTCAAGACAGGGTAAAAACACTGAAGCTTTCTTT.